Presented here are 10 T cell receptor beta chains from one specimen sequenced in a study of blood T cell repertoires in COVID-19. Measured with immunoSEQ multiplex PCR; TCRdb has only the in-frame clones, and not every one. Counted here are roughly 340,000 clones, 90% to 95% occurring once; the ten biggest clones make up around 3.5%. The sequenced sample was peripheral blood. These receptors originate from a woman aged 18-35 years who had recovered from COVID-19.

The chain links TRBV15 to TRBJ2-2; D uncertain. Germline V gene sequence: CDR1 LNHNV, CDR2 YYDKDF (reference sequence). This CDR3 has 13 amino acids. V lost 5 bases, J lost 3 bases, and 7 bases lay in between. This CDR3 reads CATSGSYTGELFF. The CDR3 DNA is TGTGCCACCAGCGGCTCCTACACCGGGGAGCTGTTTTTT.

To note about this clone: Other DNA sequences in this specimen translate into the identical CDR3. The CDR3 loop reads CSASPPSGRWGTYNEQFF. The CDR3 bases are TGCAGTGCTAGTCCGCCTAGCGGGAGGTGGGGGACTTACAATGAGCAGTTCTTC. V gene TRBV20-1 combines with J gene TRBJ2-1; 11 positions match TRBD2. This CDR3 region has 18 residues. V lost 3 bases, J lost 4 bases, and 14 bases stayed unmatched. Germline V lookup: CDR1 DFQATT, CDR2 SNEGSKA (reference sequence).

This rearrangement joins TRBV2 to TRBJ1-5, with 9 bases that match TRBD1. The CDR3 is 16 residues long. Germline V gives CDR1 SNHLY, CDR2 FYNNEI. The V gene end was trimmed by 4 bases and the J gene end by 5 bases; junction bases not matched to a gene: 9. The chain's CDR3 is CASSGLGQGVDQPQHF. The CDR3 DNA reads TGTGCCAGCAGTGGCCTGGGACAGGGAGTGGATCAGCCCCAGCATTTT.

This clone appeared a few times. The chain recombines TRBV7-2 with TRBJ2-7; D is uncertain. Germline-derived CDR1 and CDR2 are SGHTA and FQGNSA. The CDR3 has 13 amino acids. V shed 1 base and J shed 2 bases, with 6 bases lying between them. This CDR3 is CASSLVAAYEQYV. The CDR3 DNA reads as TGTGCCAGCAGCTTAGTGGCAGCCTACGAGCAGTACGTC.

The chain is built from TRBV5-6 and TRBJ2-1; possibly TRBD2 for D (6 bases). The V end lost 0 bases, the J end lost 10 bases, and 17 bases lay between the germline ends. The V gene's germline CDR1 is SGHDT and CDR2 YYEEEE. The CDR3 totals 15 residues. The CDR3 protein is CASSLVGGGRGEQFF. The DNA for the CDR3 is TGTGCCAGCAGCTTGGTGGGAGGTGGGCGAGGGGAGCAGTTCTTC.

The CDR3 bases are TGTGCCAGCAGCCAAGATTTCGAGGAGGAGCAGTTCTTC. The encoded protein is CASSQDFEEEQFF. This rearrangement joins TRBV3-1 (or the pseudogene TRBV3-2) to TRBJ2-1, with unresolved D. Germline V CDR1 and CDR2: LGHDT, YNNKEL (reference sequence). The germline V and J ends were trimmed by 0 bases and 10 bases, with 10 bases remaining between them. The CDR3 loop spans 13 amino acids.

The chain has TRBV5-4 and TRBJ2-7, with TRBD2 identical over 11 bases. CDR1 is SGHNT, CDR2 YYREEE, per germline (reference sequence). The CDR3 covers 16 residues. Trimming cost V 4 bases and J 2 bases; bases outside gene matches: 8. CDR3 nucleotides: TGTGCCAGCAGCCGATCTAGCGGGAGGACCACCTACGAGCAGTACGTC. Residues: CASSRSSGRTTYEQYV.

This chain links TRBV7-2 with TRBJ2-1; the match to TRBD2 covers 9 bases. The CDR3 length is 15 residues. Per germline, CDR1 SGHTA and CDR2 FQGNSA. Unmatched junction bases numbered 8, after V lost 3 bases and J lost 8 bases. For the CDR3, the DNA is TGTGCCAGCAGCTTTCAGGGCGGGAGGGCACATGAGCAGTTCTTC. It is translated as CASSFQGGRAHEQFF. Full variable domain (outside the CDR3, taken from reference TRBV7-2 and TRBJ2-1): GAGVSQSPSNKVTEKGKDVELRCDPISGHTALYWYRQSLGQGLEFLIYFQGNSAPDKSGLPSDRFSAERTGGSVSTLTIQRTQQEDSAVYLCASSFQGGRAHEQFFGPGTRLTVL.

This chain uses TRBV12-3 or TRBV12-4 with TRBJ2-1, with 7 bases that match TRBD1. The CDR3 is made up of 13 amino acids. Unmatched junction bases numbered 7, after V lost 4 bases and J lost 10 bases. CDR3 coding DNA: TGTGCCAGCAGTTCGACAGGGCGCGGCGAGCAGTTCTTC. Residues: CASSSTGRGEQFF.

The chain recombines TRBV7-9 with TRBJ2-2, with 10 bases lining up with TRBD2. J lost 5 bases, V lost 5 bases, and 5 bases had no gene match. From germline, CDR1 is SEHNR and CDR2 FQNEAQ (reference sequence). CDR3 size: 15 residues. CDR3 DNA: TGTGCCAGCAGCCGGACTAGCGGAGGGACCGGGGAGCTGTTTTTT. This translates into CASSRTSGGTGELFF.